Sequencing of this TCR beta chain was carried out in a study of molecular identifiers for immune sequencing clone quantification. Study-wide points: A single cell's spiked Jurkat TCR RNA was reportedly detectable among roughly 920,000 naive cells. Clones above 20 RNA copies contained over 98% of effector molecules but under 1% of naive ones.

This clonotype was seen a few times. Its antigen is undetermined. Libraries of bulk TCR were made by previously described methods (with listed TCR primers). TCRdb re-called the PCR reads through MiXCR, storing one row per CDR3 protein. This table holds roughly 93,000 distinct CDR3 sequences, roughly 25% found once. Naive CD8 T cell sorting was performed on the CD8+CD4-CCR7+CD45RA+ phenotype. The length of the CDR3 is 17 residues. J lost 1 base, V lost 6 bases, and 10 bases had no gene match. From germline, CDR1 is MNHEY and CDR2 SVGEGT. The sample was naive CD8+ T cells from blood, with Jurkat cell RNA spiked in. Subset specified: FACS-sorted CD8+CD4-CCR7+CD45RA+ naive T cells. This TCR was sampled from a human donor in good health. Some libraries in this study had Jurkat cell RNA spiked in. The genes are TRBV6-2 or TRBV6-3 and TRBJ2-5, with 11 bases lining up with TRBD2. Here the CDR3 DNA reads TGTGCCAGCAGCCGGGGGCTAGCGGGGGGCCCCCAAGAGACCCAGTACTTC. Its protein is CASSRGLAGGPQETQYF.